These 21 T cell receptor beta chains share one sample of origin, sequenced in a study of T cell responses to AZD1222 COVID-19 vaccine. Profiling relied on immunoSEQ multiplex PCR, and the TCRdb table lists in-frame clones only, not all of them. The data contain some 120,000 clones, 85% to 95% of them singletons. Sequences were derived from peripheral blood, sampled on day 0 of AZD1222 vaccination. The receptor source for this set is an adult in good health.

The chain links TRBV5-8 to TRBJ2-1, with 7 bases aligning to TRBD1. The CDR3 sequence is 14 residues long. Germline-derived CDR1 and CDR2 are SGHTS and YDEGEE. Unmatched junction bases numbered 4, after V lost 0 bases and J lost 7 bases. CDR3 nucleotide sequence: TGTGCCAGCAGCTTGGAGGGGGCGCGGAATGAGCAGTTCTTC. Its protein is CASSLEGARNEQFF.

The CDR3 loop is CASRPRQGQPQHF. As DNA, the CDR3 is TGTGCCAGTAGGCCGAGACAGGGGCAGCCCCAGCATTTT. J is TRBJ1-5 and V is TRBV19; 8 nucleotides align to TRBD1. The V segment lost 6 bases and the J segment 7 bases; nucleotides outside the gene matches: 5. CDR3 length equals 13 residues. The V gene's germline CDR1 is LNHDA and CDR2 SQIVND (reference sequence).

CDR3 sequence reads: CASSVSVNEQFF. In DNA form, the CDR3 reads TGTGCCAGCAGTGTTAGCGTCAATGAGCAGTTCTTC. The rearrangement uses TRBV28 and TRBJ2-1; D is possibly TRBD2 (5 bases). V lost 5 bases and J 6 bases, leaving 8 bases between the germline ends. The CDR3 contains 12 residues. Germline CDR1 is MDHEN and CDR2 is SYDVKM. Full variable domain (outside the CDR3, taken from reference TRBV28 and TRBJ2-1): DVKVTQSSRYLVKRTGEKVFLECVQDMDHENMFWYRQDPGLGLRLIYFSYDVKMKEKGDIPEGYSVSREKKERFSLILESASTNQTSMYLCASSVSVNEQFFGPGTRLTVL.

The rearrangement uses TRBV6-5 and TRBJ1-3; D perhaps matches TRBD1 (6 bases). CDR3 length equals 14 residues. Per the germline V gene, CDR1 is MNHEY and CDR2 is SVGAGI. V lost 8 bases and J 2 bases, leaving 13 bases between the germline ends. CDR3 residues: CASRNGGAGNTIYF. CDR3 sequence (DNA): TGTGCCAGCCGCAACGGGGGCGCTGGAAACACCATATATTTT.

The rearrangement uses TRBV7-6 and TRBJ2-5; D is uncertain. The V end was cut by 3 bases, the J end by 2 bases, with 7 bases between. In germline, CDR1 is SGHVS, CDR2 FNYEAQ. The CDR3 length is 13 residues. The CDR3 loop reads CASSLRLQETQYF. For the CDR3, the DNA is TGTGCCAGCAGCTTGCGGCTGCAAGAGACCCAGTACTTC.

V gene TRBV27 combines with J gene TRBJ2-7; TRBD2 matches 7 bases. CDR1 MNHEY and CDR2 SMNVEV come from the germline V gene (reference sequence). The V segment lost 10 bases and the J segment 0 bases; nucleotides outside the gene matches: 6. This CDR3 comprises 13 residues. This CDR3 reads CATIAGGSYEQYF. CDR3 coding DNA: TGTGCCACTATAGCGGGTGGCTCCTACGAGCAGTACTTC.

The CDR3 loop is CASSQDVEQYF. CDR3 sequence (DNA): TGTGCCAGCAGCCAGGATGTCGAGCAGTACTTC. V gene TRBV12-3 or TRBV12-4 combines with J gene TRBJ2-7; D remains ambiguous. Deletions cut 6 bases from V and 6 bases from J, with 9 bases between. The CDR3 has 11 amino acids.

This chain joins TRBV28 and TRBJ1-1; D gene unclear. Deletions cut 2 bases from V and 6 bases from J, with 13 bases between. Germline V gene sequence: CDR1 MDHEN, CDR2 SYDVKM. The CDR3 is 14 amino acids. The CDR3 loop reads CASSLHGLPAEAFF. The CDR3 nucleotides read TGTGCCAGCAGTTTACACGGGCTTCCCGCTGAAGCTTTCTTT.

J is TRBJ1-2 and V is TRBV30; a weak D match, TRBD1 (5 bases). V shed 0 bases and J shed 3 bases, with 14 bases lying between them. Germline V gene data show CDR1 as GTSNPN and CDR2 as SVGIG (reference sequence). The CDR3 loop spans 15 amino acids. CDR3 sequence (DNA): TGTGCCTGGAGTGTAAGGCAGGGAACGGACTATGGCTACACCTTC. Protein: CAWSVRQGTDYGYTF.

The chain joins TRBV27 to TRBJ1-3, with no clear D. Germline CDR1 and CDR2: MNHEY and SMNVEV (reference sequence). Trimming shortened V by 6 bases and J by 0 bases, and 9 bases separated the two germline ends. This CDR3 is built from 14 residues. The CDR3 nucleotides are TGTGCCAGCAGCCTTCTAAACTCTGGAAACACCATATATTTT. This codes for CASSLLNSGNTIYF.

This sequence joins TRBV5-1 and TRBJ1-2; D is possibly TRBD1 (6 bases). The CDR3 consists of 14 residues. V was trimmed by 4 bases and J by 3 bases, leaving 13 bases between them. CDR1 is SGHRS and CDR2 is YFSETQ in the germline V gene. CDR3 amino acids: CASSPQGTDYGYTF. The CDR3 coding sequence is TGCGCCAGCAGCCCTCAGGGGACGGACTATGGCTACACCTTC.

The CDR3 is CASMVQGSSYEQYF. The CDR3 DNA follows: TGTGCCAGCATGGTGCAGGGGAGCTCCTACGAGCAGTACTTC. This sequence joins TRBV2 and TRBJ2-7; possibly TRBD1 for D (6 bases). Trimming removed 7 bases at V and 0 bases at J, with 13 bases between. Germline CDR1 and CDR2: SNHLY and FYNNEI. The CDR3 is 14 amino acids.

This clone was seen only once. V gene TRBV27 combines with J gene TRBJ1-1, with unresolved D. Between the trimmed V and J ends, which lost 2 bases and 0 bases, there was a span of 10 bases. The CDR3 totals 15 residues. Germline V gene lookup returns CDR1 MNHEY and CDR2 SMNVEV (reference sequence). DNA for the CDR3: TGTGCCAGCAGTTTAAAGGCCGCAATGAACACTGAAGCTTTCTTT. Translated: CASSLKAAMNTEAFF.

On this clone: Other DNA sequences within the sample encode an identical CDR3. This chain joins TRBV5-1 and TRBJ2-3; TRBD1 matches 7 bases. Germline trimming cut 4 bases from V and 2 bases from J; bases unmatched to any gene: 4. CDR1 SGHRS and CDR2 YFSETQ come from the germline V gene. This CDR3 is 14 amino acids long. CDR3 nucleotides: TGCGCCAGCAGCCTGGGACAGTCCACAGATACGCAGTATTTT. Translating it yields CASSLGQSTDTQYF. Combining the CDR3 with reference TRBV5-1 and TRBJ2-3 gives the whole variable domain KAGVTQTPRYLIKTRGQQVTLSCSPISGHRSVSWYQQTPGQGLQFLFEYFSETQRNKGNFPGRFSGRQFSNSRSEMNVSTLELGDSALYLCASSLGQSTDTQYFGPGTRLTVL.

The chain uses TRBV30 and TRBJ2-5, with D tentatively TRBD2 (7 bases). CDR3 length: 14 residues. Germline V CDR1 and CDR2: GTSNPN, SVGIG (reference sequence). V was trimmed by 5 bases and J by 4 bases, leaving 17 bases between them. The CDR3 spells CAWRLAGARETQYF. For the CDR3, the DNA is TGTGCCTGGCGGTTGGCGGGGGCTAGAGAGACCCAGTACTTC.

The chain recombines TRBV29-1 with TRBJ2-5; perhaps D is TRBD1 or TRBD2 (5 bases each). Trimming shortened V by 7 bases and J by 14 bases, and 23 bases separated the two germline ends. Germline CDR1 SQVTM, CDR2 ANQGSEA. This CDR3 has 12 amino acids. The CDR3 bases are TGCAGCGGAATCTTCGGGACCCTTTCCATTTACTTC. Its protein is CSGIFGTLSIYF.

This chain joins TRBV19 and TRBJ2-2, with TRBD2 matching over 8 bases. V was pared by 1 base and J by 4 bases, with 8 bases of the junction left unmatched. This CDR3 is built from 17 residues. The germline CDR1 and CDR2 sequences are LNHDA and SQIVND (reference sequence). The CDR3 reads CASSIASSGSGTGELFF. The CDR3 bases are TGTGCCAGTAGTATAGCGTCGAGCGGGAGTGGCACCGGGGAGCTGTTTTTT.

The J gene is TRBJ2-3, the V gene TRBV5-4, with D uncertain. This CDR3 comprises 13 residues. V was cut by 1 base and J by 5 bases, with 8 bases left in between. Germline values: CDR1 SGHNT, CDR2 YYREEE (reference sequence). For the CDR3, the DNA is TGTGCCAGCAGCTTGTCTAGGAAAGATACGCAGTATTTT. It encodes CASSLSRKDTQYF.

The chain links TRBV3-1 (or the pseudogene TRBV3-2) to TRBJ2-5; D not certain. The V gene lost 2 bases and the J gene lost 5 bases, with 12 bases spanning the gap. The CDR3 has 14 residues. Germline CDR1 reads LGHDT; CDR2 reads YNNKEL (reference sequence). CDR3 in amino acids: CASSQIKVGETQYF. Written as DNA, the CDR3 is TGTGCCAGCAGCCAAATAAAGGTGGGGGAGACCCAGTACTTC.

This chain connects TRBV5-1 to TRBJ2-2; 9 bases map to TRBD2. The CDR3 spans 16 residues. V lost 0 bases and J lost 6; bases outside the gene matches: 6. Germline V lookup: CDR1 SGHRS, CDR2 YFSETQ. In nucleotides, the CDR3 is TGCGCCAGCAGCTTGGGTAGCGGGAGCTTGGCCGGGGAGCTGTTTTTT. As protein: CASSLGSGSLAGELFF.

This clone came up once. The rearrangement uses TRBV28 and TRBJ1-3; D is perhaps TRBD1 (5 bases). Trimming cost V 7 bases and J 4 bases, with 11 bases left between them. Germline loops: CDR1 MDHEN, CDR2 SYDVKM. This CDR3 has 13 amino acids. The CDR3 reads CASMVQGGNTIYF. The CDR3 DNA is TGTGCCAGCATGGTCCAGGGCGGAAACACCATATATTTT. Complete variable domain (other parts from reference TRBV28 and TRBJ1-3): DVKVTQSSRYLVKRTGEKVFLECVQDMDHENMFWYRQDPGLGLRLIYFSYDVKMKEKGDIPEGYSVSREKKERFSLILESASTNQTSMYLCASMVQGGNTIYFGEGSWLTVV.